This T cell receptor (beta chain) appears in the sequencing data of a study of PD-L1 blockade in urothelial cancer. Looking at the study overall: Males with urothelial cancer arising in the bladder constituted about 85% of the roughly 30 patients.

There are 13 residues in the CDR3. The V gene lost 7 bases and the J gene lost 3 bases, with 12 bases spanning the gap. Germline V gene data show CDR1 as ENHRY and CDR2 as SYGVKD. Time point given: peripheral blood 6 weeks after treatment start. The assay was immunoSEQ multiplex PCR, and TCRdb's table has in-frame clones only and misses some. Counted here are over 70,000 clones, over 65% occurring once; the ten biggest clones make up roughly 8%. The input for sequencing was PBMCs, taken around atezolizumab (anti-PD-L1) treatment. This chain links TRBV10-3 with TRBJ1-1, with a possible D match to TRBD1 (6 bases). The receptor was derived from a man aged 65 to 85 with urothelial cancer. Written as DNA, the CDR3 is TGTGCCATCAACAGGGATGGGGACACTGAAGCTTTCTTT. It translates to CAINRDGDTEAFF.